These T cell receptor beta chains were read from a single sample in a study of blood T cell repertoires in COVID-19. The repertoire was sequenced with immunoSEQ multiplex PCR; TCRdb's copy has only in-frame clones and lacks some. The profile covers about 200,000 clones, with around nine tenths appearing a single time and 0.8% to 1% taken by the ten largest. Sequencing was done on a sample of peripheral blood. The receptors here all came from a man between 60 and 75 years old with COVID-19, enrolled during active disease. Both conserved end residues are trimmed from each CDR3. A D gene is named only where the DNA matches it firmly. Expanded clones get a size class; other rows say once, few or many, or leave the size out.

v_call: TRBV18; clone_size: once; d_call: NA; cdr3_length: 11; cdr3_aa: ASSPTLSYGYT
v_call: TRBV2; clone_size: once; d_call: NA; cdr3_length: 13; cdr3_aa: ASSESGNVAQPQH
v_call: TRBV15; clone_size: NA; d_call: NA; cdr3_length: 14; cdr3_aa: ATSRDRAGAGNTIY
v_call: TRBV3-1/TRBV3-2; clone_size: NA; d_call: TRBD1; cdr3_length: 15; cdr3_aa: ASSQDRTGGKNTEAF
v_call: TRBV28; clone_size: NA; d_call: TRBD2; cdr3_length: 13; cdr3_aa: ASSPAGLPSAEQY
v_call: TRBV3-1/TRBV3-2; clone_size: NA; d_call: NA; cdr3_length: 13; cdr3_aa: ASSQDLVSNQPQH
v_call: TRBV6-2/TRBV6-3; clone_size: NA; d_call: TRBD2; cdr3_length: 13; cdr3_aa: ASSYAASGSLEQF
v_call: TRBV29-1; clone_size: NA; d_call: NA; cdr3_length: 11; cdr3_aa: SAGRQDTGELF
v_call: TRBV19; clone_size: once; d_call: NA; cdr3_length: 13; cdr3_aa: ASSQLQAPNYGYT
v_call: TRBV19; clone_size: NA; d_call: TRBD2; cdr3_length: 11; cdr3_aa: ASSRTRLNEQF
v_call: TRBV5-1; clone_size: NA; d_call: TRBD2; cdr3_length: 15; cdr3_aa: ASSLWTGTSGQETQY
v_call: TRBV11-2; clone_size: once; d_call: NA; cdr3_length: 15; cdr3_aa: ASSLVINRVPNTEAF
v_call: TRBV19; clone_size: NA; d_call: NA; cdr3_length: 13; cdr3_aa: ASSIILISNQPQH
v_call: TRBV7-2; clone_size: NA; d_call: TRBD1; cdr3_length: 15; cdr3_aa: ASSLVTGGASSYIQY
v_call: TRBV9; clone_size: NA; d_call: TRBD1; cdr3_length: 12; cdr3_aa: ASSVTGGDYGYT
v_call: TRBV7-3; clone_size: once; d_call: TRBD2; cdr3_length: 13; cdr3_aa: ASSLGLAVKETQY
v_call: TRBV18; clone_size: NA; d_call: NA; cdr3_length: 15; cdr3_aa: ASSPGRGGGLTDTQY
v_call: TRBV6-2/TRBV6-3; clone_size: once; d_call: TRBD2; cdr3_length: 14; cdr3_aa: ASSYLAGGPQETQY
v_call: TRBV11-2; clone_size: NA; d_call: NA; cdr3_length: 12; cdr3_aa: ASSLVGLGETQY
v_call: TRBV6-2/TRBV6-3; clone_size: NA; d_call: TRBD2; cdr3_length: 13; cdr3_aa: ASSYSSGSYNEQF
v_call: TRBV28; clone_size: NA; d_call: NA; cdr3_length: 14; cdr3_aa: ASSTNTGQTPDTQY
v_call: TRBV7-3; clone_size: NA; d_call: TRBD2; cdr3_length: 12; cdr3_aa: ASSISGDYNEQF
v_call: TRBV24-1; clone_size: NA; d_call: NA; cdr3_length: 14; cdr3_aa: ATSDSAGYFTDTQY
v_call: TRBV5-1; clone_size: NA; d_call: TRBD1; cdr3_length: 12; cdr3_aa: ASSSGDRATEAF
v_call: TRBV27; clone_size: NA; d_call: TRBD1; cdr3_length: 13; cdr3_aa: ASIPPGQGTTEAF
v_call: TRBV6-5; clone_size: NA; d_call: TRBD1; cdr3_length: 13; cdr3_aa: ASSPTGGVYNEQF
v_call: TRBV5-5; clone_size: NA; d_call: TRBD1; cdr3_length: 14; cdr3_aa: ASSLGPRGLDSPLH
v_call: TRBV3-1/TRBV3-2; clone_size: NA; d_call: NA; cdr3_length: 13; cdr3_aa: ASSQAWSTNEKLF
v_call: TRBV29-1; clone_size: NA; d_call: NA; cdr3_length: 11; cdr3_aa: SVGGGTSYEQY
v_call: TRBV7-9; clone_size: once; d_call: NA; cdr3_length: 13; cdr3_aa: ASSRGTETNYGYT
v_call: TRBV6-5; clone_size: NA; d_call: NA; cdr3_length: 12; cdr3_aa: ASSYSGRPRGYT
v_call: TRBV7-2; clone_size: NA; d_call: NA; cdr3_length: 11; cdr3_aa: ASSSRELYEQF
v_call: TRBV3-1/TRBV3-2; clone_size: NA; d_call: NA; cdr3_length: 15; cdr3_aa: ASSQVVSSGLLNEQF
v_call: TRBV5-1; clone_size: NA; d_call: TRBD1; cdr3_length: 14; cdr3_aa: ASSLAGTGAANEQF
v_call: TRBV28; clone_size: NA; d_call: NA; cdr3_length: 11; cdr3_aa: ASREQPTDTQY
v_call: TRBV20-1; clone_size: NA; d_call: TRBD1; cdr3_length: 9; cdr3_aa: SASRDRKAF
v_call: TRBV5-1; clone_size: NA; d_call: NA; cdr3_length: 10; cdr3_aa: ASSSPNYGYT
v_call: TRBV21-1; clone_size: NA; d_call: NA; cdr3_length: 15; cdr3_aa: ASSKIITGGESYEQY